A selection of T cell receptor beta chains follows, all from one sample in a study of blood T cell repertoires in COVID-19. Clones were sequenced by immunoSEQ multiplex PCR, and TCRdb holds only the in-frame ones, with some missing. The sample contains about 50,000 clones, about 70% of which appear only once. Sequencing was performed on peripheral blood. The receptors derive from a man aged 50-60 years with active or convalescent COVID-19. Both conserved end residues are part of each CDR3. Each record gives: V gene, clone size, D gene, J gene, CDR3 protein, CDR3 DNA. A D gene is named only where the DNA matches it firmly. Some rows mark clone size as missing; the rest say once, few, many or name a class of expanded clone.

TRBV25-1	-	-	TRBJ2-1	CASSEYASGSYNEQFF	TGTGCCAGCAGTGAATACGCTAGTGGGTCCTACAATGAGCAGTTCTTC
TRBV9	-	TRBD2	TRBJ2-5	CASSRDYTQYF	TGTGCCAGCAGCCGGGACTATACCCAGTACTTC
TRBV5-4	-	-	TRBJ2-2	CASSLDSATNTGELFF	TGTGCCAGCAGCTTAGACTCTGCGACGAACACCGGGGAGCTGTTTTTT
TRBV5-5	-	TRBD1	TRBJ2-7	CASRARGLTYEQYF	TGTGCCAGCCGTGCAAGGGGGCTCACCTACGAGCAGTACTTC
TRBV30	-	TRBD1	TRBJ1-4	CAWSAGQGGPNEKLFF	TGTGCCTGGAGCGCGGGACAGGGGGGTCCTAATGAAAAACTGTTTTTT
TRBV15	-	TRBD2	TRBJ2-5	CATSRALAGGRETQYF	TGTGCCACCAGCAGAGCTCTAGCGGGAGGAAGAGAGACCCAGTACTTC
TRBV24-1	-	-	TRBJ2-3	CGGLGPTDTQYF	TGTGGTGGATTGGGGCCCACAGATACGCAGTATTTT
TRBV15	-	TRBD1	TRBJ1-2	CATSFTGQGDGYTF	TGTGCCACCAGCTTTACGGGACAGGGGGATGGCTACACCTTC
TRBV3-1/TRBV3-2	-	TRBD1	TRBJ2-7	CASSQDRTGRNEQYF	TGTGCCAGCAGCCAAGACCGGACAGGCCGGAACGAGCAGTACTTC
TRBV10-3	-	-	TRBJ2-7	CAISGGEAHEQYF	TGTGCCATCAGTGGAGGGGAGGCTCACGAGCAGTACTTC
TRBV19	-	TRBD1	TRBJ1-6	CASSPNRGGFSPLHF	TGTGCCAGTAGCCCTAACAGGGGAGGTTTTTCACCCCTCCACTTT
TRBV19	-	-	TRBJ1-1	CASSRQVSTEAFF	TGTGCCAGTAGTAGACAGGTTTCAACTGAAGCTTTCTTT
TRBV2	-	-	TRBJ2-1	CASSEAHRTYNEQFF	TGTGCCAGCAGTGAAGCGCACAGAACCTACAATGAGCAGTTCTTC
TRBV19	medium-sized	-	TRBJ1-1	CAPHGGAGGGAFF	TGTGCCCCCCATGGGGGGGCGGGGGGGGGAGCTTTCTTT
TRBV2	-	TRBD2	TRBJ2-1	CASSERPLGGNEQFF	TGTGCCAGCAGTGAACGGCCTCTGGGGGGGAATGAGCAGTTCTTC
TRBV11-2	-	-	TRBJ2-7	CASSLQNVVSVYEQYF	TGTGCCAGCAGCTTACAGAATGTCGTCAGCGTATACGAGCAGTACTTC